One sample yielded the 17 T cell receptor beta chains listed below, sequenced in a study of cytomegalovirus exposure and HLA in healthy donors. Primers included in the PCR were 60 Vbeta and 13 Jbeta primers. TCRdb's copy holds only in-frame clones and misses some; the assay was immunoSEQ multiplex PCR. Of roughly 65,000 clones in the sample, approximately 74% were seen once. The sample consisted of PBMCs. These receptors all come from a man in his forties or fifties in good health and CMV-seropositive.

This clone came up a few times. V and J are TRBV6-1 and TRBJ1-5; 7 bases line up with TRBD1. J lost 11 bases, V lost 4 bases, and 11 bases had no gene match. The CDR3 consists of 14 residues. Per the germline V gene, CDR1 is MNHNS and CDR2 is SASEGT. The DNA of the CDR3 is TGTGCCAGCAGTGCCCAGGGGGGTCAAGGGACCCAGCATTTT. This gives the protein CASSAQGGQGTQHF.

The sample holds a few counts of this clone. The rearrangement links TRBV27 to TRBJ1-6, with D unclear. This CDR3 contains 16 residues. Trimming stripped 2 bases from V and 4 bases from J, with 12 bases between. CDR1 MNHEY and CDR2 SMNVEV come from the germline V gene (reference sequence). CDR3 DNA sequence: TGTGCCAGCAGTTTAGAACAATCCAAGTATAATTCACCCCTCCACTTT. It codes for CASSLEQSKYNSPLHF.

CDR3 DNA: TGTGCCTGGAACGGCGGGAGCTCCTACAATGAGCAGTTCTTC. As protein: CAWNGGSSYNEQFF. The chain links TRBV30 to TRBJ2-1; 7 bases fit TRBD2. Germline-derived CDR1 and CDR2 are GTSNPN and SVGIG (reference sequence). This CDR3 region has 14 residues. J was trimmed by 0 bases and V by 4 bases; bases with no gene match: 3.

This clone was observed a few times. The chain combines TRBV5-1 with TRBJ1-3; a possible D gene is TRBD1 (6 bases). Trimming shortened V by 1 base and J by 3 bases, and 11 bases separated the two germline ends. Germline-derived CDR1 and CDR2 are SGHRS and YFSETQ. CDR3 length equals 15 residues. In DNA form, the CDR3 reads TGCGCCAGCAGCTTGTTGGGGGCTCATGGAAACACCATATATTTT. This encodes CASSLLGAHGNTIYF.

The genes are TRBV6-5 and TRBJ2-7; D might be TRBD1 (5 bases). Trimming took off 6 bases at V and 2 bases at J, with 14 bases between the two ends. CDR1 and CDR2 from the germline V gene are MNHEY and SVGAGI. The CDR3 extends over 14 amino acids. The chain's CDR3 is CASRSRTGTYEQYF. CDR3 sequence (DNA): TGTGCCAGCAGATCCCGAACAGGAACCTACGAGCAGTACTTC.

The table lists this clone with a count of one. The chain links TRBV18 to TRBJ2-3, with 13 nucleotides matching TRBD2. CDR3 length: 17 residues. Trimming at V came to 0 bases and at J to 4 bases, leaving 4 bases not matched to a gene. CDR1 is KGHSH and CDR2 is LQKENI in the germline V gene. The CDR3: CASSPPRLAGGSDTQYF. The CDR3, as DNA: TGTGCCAGCTCACCACCAAGACTAGCGGGAGGTTCAGATACGCAGTATTTT.

The chain combines TRBV6-4 with TRBJ2-5; 8 bases align to TRBD1. The germline CDR1 and CDR2 sequences are MRHNA and SNTAGT. The CDR3 consists of 16 residues. V shed 6 bases, J shed 3 bases, and the junction held 12 bases outside the gene matches. As DNA, the CDR3 is TGTGCCAGCAGAAACCCGGGACAGGTCCAGAAAGAGACCCAGTACTTC. Residues: CASRNPGQVQKETQYF.

The chain has TRBV7-9 and TRBJ1-4, with 8 nucleotides matching TRBD1. Looked up from germline, CDR1 is SEHNR and CDR2 is FQNEAQ (reference sequence). V lost 3 bases and J lost 7; bases outside the gene matches: 4. The CDR3 covers 14 residues. The CDR3 region is CASSFGQGFEKLFF. CDR3 bases: TGTGCCAGCAGCTTTGGACAGGGTTTTGAAAAACTGTTTTTT.

The chain uses TRBV18 and TRBJ2-7; a weak D match, TRBD2 (6 bases). The ends were cut back, 3 bases at V and 3 bases at J, with 9 bases in the middle. The germline CDR1 and CDR2 sequences are KGHSH and LQKENI. The CDR3 covers 13 residues. CDR3 in DNA: TGTGCCAGCTCACCGGGACTTCGCTACGAGCAGTACTTC. It is translated as CASSPGLRYEQYF.

This clone was seen a few times. The chain is built from TRBV21-1 and TRBJ2-7; the table names TRBD2, a call not compared with the DNA. TRBV21-1 is a known pseudogene. The CDR3 runs to 15 residues. CDR3 amino acids: CASSKKFSGVYEQYF. Written as DNA, the CDR3 is TGTGCCAGCAGCAAAAAATTTAGCGGGGTCTACGAGCAGTACTTC.

The CDR3 coding sequence is TGTGCCACCCAGGACACGCCCAAAGAGACCCAGTACTTC. This encodes CATQDTPKETQYF. The J gene is TRBJ2-5, the V gene TRBV2, with D possibly matching TRBD1 (5 bases). The V and J ends lost 10 bases and 3 bases respectively, with 15 bases between them. The CDR3 length is 13 residues. Germline assignment: CDR1 SNHLY and CDR2 FYNNEI.

This chain connects TRBV2 to TRBJ1-4; D not certain. The CDR3 is made up of 17 amino acids. The V gene's germline CDR1 is SNHLY and CDR2 FYNNEI. Between the trimmed V and J ends, which lost 6 bases and 3 bases, there was a span of 20 bases. CDR3 residues: CASRADIPLLSNEKLFF. CDR3 nucleotides: TGTGCCAGCAGGGCCGACATTCCTCTCCTATCTAATGAAAAACTGTTTTTT.

The chain is built from TRBV10-3 and TRBJ2-7; TRBD2 matches at 7 bases. V lost 8 bases, J lost 6 bases, and 13 bases stayed unmatched. CDR1 and CDR2 (germline): ENHRY, SYGVKD. The CDR3 extends over 14 amino acids. The CDR3 is CAIGQGGLGPEQYF. The DNA of the CDR3 is TGTGCCATCGGTCAAGGCGGACTAGGTCCCGAGCAGTACTTC.

This chain uses TRBV19 with TRBJ2-6; TRBD1 is a possible D gene (7 bases). This CDR3 has 15 amino acids. Trimming took off 8 bases at V and 0 bases at J, with 11 bases between the two ends. Germline V gives CDR1 LNHDA, CDR2 SQIVND (reference sequence). CDR3 bases: TGTGCCAGTCGGCGGGACAGCTCTGGGGCCAACGTCCTGACTTTC. Protein product: CASRRDSSGANVLTF. Drawing the rest from reference TRBV19 and TRBJ2-6, the complete variable domain is DGGITQSPKYLFRKEGQNVTLSCEQNLNHDAMYWYRQDPGQGLRLIYYSQIVNDFQKGDIAEGYSVSREKKESFPLTVTSAQKNPTAFYLCASRRDSSGANVLTFGAGSRLTVL.

V is TRBV2 and J is TRBJ2-1, with 14 bases lining up with TRBD2. This CDR3 is 17 amino acids long. Germline values: CDR1 SNHLY, CDR2 FYNNEI. The V segment lost 1 base and the J segment 5 bases; nucleotides outside the gene matches: 4. CDR3 amino acids: CASSEDLGLAGDNEQFF. DNA for the CDR3: TGTGCCAGCAGTGAAGACTTGGGACTAGCGGGGGACAATGAGCAGTTCTTC.

The chain couples TRBV5-5 to TRBJ2-2, with TRBD1 identical over 7 bases. Germline assignment: CDR1 SGHKS and CDR2 YYEKEE (reference sequence). J was trimmed by 2 bases and V by 1 base; bases with no gene match: 2. The length of the CDR3 is 15 residues. The DNA of the CDR3 is TGTGCCAGCAGCTTGAGACAGGGTAACACCGGGGAGCTGTTTTTT. This encodes CASSLRQGNTGELFF.

V and J are TRBV5-8 and TRBJ2-6, with TRBD2 matching over 10 bases. The CDR3 has 18 amino acids. Germline loops: CDR1 SGHTS, CDR2 YDEGEE. V shed 3 bases and J 0 bases; nucleotides not matched to a gene: 6. CDR3 region: CASSSGLAPNSGANVLTF. As DNA, the CDR3 is TGTGCCAGCAGCTCGGGACTAGCGCCAAACTCTGGGGCCAACGTCCTGACTTTC.